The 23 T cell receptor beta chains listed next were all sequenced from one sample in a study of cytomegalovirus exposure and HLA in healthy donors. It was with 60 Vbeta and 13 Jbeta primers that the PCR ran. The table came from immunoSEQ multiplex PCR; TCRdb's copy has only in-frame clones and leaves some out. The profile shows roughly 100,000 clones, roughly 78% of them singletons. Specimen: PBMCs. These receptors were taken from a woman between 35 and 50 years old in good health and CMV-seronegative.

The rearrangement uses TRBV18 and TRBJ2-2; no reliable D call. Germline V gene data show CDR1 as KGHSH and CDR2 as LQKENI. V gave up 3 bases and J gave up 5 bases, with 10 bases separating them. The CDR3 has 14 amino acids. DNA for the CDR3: TGTGCCAGCTCACCTTCCACCGGGACCGGGGAGCTGTTTTTT. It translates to CASSPSTGTGELFF.

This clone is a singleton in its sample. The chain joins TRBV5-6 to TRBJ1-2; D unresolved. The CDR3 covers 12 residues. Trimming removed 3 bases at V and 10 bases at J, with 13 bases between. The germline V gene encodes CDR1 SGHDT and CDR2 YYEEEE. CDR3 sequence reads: CASSWTPGNYTF. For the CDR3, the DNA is TGTGCCAGCAGCTGGACCCCCGGGAACTACACCTTC.

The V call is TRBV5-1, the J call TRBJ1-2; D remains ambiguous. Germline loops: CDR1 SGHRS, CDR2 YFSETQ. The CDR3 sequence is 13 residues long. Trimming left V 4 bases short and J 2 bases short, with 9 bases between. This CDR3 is CASSKHTNYGYTF. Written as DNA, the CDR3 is TGCGCCAGCAGCAAACACACCAACTATGGCTACACCTTC. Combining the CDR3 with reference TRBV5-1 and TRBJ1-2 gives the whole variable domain KAGVTQTPRYLIKTRGQQVTLSCSPISGHRSVSWYQQTPGQGLQFLFEYFSETQRNKGNFPGRFSGRQFSNSRSEMNVSTLELGDSALYLCASSKHTNYGYTFGSGTRLTVV.

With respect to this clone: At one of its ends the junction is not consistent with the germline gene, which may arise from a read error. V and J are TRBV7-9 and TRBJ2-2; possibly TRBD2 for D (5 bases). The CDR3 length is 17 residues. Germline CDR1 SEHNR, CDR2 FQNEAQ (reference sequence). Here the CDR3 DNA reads TGTTCCAGCAGCCGGACCGACGTTTCGGGGAAGGCCGGGGAGCTGTTTTTT. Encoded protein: CSSSRTDVSGKAGELFF.

CDR3 residues: CASSEGQGKTQYF. In DNA, the CDR3 is TGTGCCAGCAGCGAGGGACAGGGCAAGACCCAGTACTTC. The chain links TRBV21-1 to TRBJ2-5; the table gives TRBD1 as D, unverified against the DNA. TRBV21-1 is an annotated pseudogene. The CDR3 consists of 13 residues.

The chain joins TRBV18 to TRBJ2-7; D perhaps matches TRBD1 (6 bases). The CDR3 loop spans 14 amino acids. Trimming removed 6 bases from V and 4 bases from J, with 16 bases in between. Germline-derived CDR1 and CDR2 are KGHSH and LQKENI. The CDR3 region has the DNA TGTGCCAGCTCCGCCGGGACACATAGGTACGAGCAGTACTTC. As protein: CASSAGTHRYEQYF.

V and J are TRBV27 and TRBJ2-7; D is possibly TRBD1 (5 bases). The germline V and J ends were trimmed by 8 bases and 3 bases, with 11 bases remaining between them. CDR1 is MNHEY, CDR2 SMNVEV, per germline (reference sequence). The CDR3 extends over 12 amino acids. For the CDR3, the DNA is TGTGCCAGCCGCGGACAAAACTACGAGCAGTACTTC. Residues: CASRGQNYEQYF.

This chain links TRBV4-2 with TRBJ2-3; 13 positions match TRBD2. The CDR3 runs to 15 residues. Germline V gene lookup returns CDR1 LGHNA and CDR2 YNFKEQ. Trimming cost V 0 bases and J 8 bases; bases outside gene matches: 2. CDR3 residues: CASSQDWTSGSTQYF. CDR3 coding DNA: TGTGCCAGCAGCCAAGATTGGACTAGCGGGAGTACGCAGTATTTT.

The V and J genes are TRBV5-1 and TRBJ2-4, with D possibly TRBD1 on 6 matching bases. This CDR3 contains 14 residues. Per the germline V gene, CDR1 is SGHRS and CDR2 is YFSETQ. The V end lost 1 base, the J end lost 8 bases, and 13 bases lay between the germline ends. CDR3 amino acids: CASSLLGAPDIQYF. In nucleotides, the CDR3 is TGCGCCAGCAGCTTGTTGGGGGCGCCTGACATTCAGTACTTC.

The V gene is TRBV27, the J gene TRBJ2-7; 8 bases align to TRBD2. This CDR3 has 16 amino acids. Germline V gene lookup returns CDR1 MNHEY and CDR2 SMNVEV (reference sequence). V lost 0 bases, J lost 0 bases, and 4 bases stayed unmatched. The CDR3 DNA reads TGTGCCAGCAGTTTATCTGCTAGCGGGTCCTCCTACGAGCAGTACTTC. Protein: CASSLSASGSSYEQYF.

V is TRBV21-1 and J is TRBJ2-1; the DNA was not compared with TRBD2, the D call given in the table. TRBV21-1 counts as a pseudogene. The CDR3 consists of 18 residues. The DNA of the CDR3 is TGTGCCAGCAGCCAGACTAGCGGGAGGGGGTTGCCCTACAATGAGCAGTTCTTC. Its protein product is CASSQTSGRGLPYNEQFF.

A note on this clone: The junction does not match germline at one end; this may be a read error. CDR3 region: CSSSFPSREANTGELFF. The CDR3 nucleotides are TGTTCCAGCAGCTTCCCCTCCCGGGAGGCGAACACCGGGGAGCTGTTTTTT. The chain couples TRBV7-9 to TRBJ2-2; 7 nucleotides match TRBD2. Germline V gene sequence: CDR1 SEHNR, CDR2 FQNEAQ (reference sequence). The CDR3 is made up of 17 amino acids.

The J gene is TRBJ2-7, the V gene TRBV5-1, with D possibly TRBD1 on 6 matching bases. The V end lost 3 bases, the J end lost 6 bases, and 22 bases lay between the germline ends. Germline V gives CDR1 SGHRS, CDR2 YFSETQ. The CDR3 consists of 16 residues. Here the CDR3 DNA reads TGCGCCAGCAGCTCCGACCTTGCCCGGGACACCGTCGAGCAGTACTTC. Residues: CASSSDLARDTVEQYF.

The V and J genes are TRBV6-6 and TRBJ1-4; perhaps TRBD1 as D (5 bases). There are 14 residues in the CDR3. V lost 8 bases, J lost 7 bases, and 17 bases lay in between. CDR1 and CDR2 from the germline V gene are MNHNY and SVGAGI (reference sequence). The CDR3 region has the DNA TGTGCCAGCGGGGACGGGGAGGAGGGTGAAAAACTGTTTTTT. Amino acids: CASGDGEEGEKLFF.

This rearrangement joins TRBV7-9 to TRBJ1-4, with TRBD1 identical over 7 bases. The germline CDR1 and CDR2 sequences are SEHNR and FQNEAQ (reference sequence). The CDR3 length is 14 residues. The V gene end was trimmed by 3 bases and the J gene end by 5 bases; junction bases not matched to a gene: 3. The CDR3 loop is CASSLRQGNEKLFF. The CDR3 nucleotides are TGTGCCAGCAGCTTGCGACAGGGAAATGAAAAACTGTTTTTT.

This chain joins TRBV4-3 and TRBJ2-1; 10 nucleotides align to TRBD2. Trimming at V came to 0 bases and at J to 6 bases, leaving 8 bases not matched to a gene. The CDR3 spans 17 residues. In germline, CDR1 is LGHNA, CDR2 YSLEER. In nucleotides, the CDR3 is TGCGCCAGCAGCCAAGAGCCTAGCGGGAGACCGCCCAATGAGCAGTTCTTC. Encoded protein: CASSQEPSGRPPNEQFF.

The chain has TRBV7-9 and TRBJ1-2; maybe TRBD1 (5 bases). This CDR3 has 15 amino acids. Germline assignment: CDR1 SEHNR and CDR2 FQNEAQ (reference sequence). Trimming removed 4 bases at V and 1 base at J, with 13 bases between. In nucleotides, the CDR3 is TGTGCCAGCAGCTCCCAGACAGTAATTAACTATGGCTACACCTTC. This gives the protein CASSSQTVINYGYTF.

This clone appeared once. Here the CDR3 reads CASRATGEATEAFF. The CDR3 DNA reads as TGTGCCAGCAGGGCAACAGGGGAGGCCACTGAAGCTTTCTTT. The chain combines TRBV6-5 with TRBJ1-1; 7 nucleotides match TRBD1. The V and J ends lost 6 bases and 4 bases, in that order; junction bases with no gene match: 8. This CDR3 has 14 amino acids. CDR1 MNHEY and CDR2 SVGAGI come from the germline V gene.

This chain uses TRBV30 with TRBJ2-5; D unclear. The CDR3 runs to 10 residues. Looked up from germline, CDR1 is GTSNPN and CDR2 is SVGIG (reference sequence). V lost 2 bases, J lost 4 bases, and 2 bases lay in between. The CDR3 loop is CAWSRETQYF. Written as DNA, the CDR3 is TGTGCCTGGAGTCGAGAGACCCAGTACTTC.

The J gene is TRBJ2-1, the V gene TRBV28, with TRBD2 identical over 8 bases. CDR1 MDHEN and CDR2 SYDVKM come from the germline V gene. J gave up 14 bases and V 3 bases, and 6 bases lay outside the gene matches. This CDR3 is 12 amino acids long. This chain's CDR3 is CASSFGAGGEFF. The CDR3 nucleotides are TGTGCCAGCAGTTTTGGGGCGGGGGGTGAGTTCTTC.

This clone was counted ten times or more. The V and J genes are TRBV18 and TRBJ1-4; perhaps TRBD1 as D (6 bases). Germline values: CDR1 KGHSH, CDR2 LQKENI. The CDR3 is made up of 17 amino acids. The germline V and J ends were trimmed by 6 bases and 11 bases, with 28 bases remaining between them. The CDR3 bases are TGTGCCAGCTCTCACGACAGTATTCTAGGGGGTTCCTCCAAACTGTTTTTT. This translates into CASSHDSILGGSSKLFF.

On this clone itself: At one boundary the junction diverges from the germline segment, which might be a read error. The CDR3 bases are TGTGCCAGCCAAGGGACTAGTTTGTACACTGAGCAGTTCTTC. Amino acids: CASQGTSLYTEQFF. The V and J genes are TRBV19 and TRBJ2-1, with 8 nucleotides matching TRBD2. CDR1 and CDR2 from the germline V gene are LNHDA and SQIVND (reference sequence). The CDR3 covers 14 residues. Full variable domain (missing parts from reference TRBV19 and TRBJ2-1): DGGITQSPKYLFRKEGQNVTLSCEQNLNHDAMYWYRQDPGQGLRLIYYSQIVNDFQKGDIAEGYSVSREKKESFPLTVTSAQKNPTAFYLCASQGTSLYTEQFFGPGTRLTVL.

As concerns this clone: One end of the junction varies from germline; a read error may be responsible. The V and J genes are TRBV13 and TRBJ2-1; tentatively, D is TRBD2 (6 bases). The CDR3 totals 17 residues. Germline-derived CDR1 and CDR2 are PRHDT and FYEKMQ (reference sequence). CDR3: CASSLGDASVRTNEQFF. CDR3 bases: TGTGCCAGCAGCCTAGGGGATGCTAGCGTTCGTACTAATGAGCAGTTCTTC.